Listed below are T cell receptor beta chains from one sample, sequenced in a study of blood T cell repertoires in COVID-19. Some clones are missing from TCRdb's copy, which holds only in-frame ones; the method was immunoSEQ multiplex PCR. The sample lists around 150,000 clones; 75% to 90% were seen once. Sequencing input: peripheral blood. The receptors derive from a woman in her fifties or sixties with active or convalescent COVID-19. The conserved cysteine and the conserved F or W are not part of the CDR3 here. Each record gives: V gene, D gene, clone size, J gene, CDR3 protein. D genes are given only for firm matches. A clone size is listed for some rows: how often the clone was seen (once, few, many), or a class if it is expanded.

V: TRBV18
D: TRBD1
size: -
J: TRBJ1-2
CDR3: ASSPQGTADYT

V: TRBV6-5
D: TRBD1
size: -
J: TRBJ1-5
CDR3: ASSWDRGFNQPQH

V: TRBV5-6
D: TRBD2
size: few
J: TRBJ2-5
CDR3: ASSLDIGRGETQY

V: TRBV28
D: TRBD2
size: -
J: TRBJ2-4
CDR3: ASRAGTSTAKNIQY

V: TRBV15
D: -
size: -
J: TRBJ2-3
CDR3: ATLGADTQY

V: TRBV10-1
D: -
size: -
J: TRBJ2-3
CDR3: ASSVGAITDTQY

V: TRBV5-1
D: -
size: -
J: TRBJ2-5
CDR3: ASSSNPDSSETQY

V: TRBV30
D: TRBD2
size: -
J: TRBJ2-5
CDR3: AWSGLAQETQY

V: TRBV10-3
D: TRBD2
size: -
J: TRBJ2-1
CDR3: ATLTSGGYEQF

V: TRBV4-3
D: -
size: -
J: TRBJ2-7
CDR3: AITYEQY

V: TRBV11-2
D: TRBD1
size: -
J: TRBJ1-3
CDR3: ASSLAGQVSGNTIY

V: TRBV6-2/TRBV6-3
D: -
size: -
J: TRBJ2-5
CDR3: ASSTGEPQETQY

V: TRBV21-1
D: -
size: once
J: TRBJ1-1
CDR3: ASSFRTDLNTEAF

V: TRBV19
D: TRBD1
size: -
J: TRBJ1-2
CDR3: ASSMGQSNGYT

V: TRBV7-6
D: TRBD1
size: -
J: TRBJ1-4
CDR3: ASSPGDRTTNEKLF

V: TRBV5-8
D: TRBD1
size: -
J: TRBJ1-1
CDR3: ASSPRDRDEAF

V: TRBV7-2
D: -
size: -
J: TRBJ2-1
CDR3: ASSLVSGQIHEQF

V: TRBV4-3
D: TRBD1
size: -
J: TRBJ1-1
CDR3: ASSQDRGTVNTEAF